The clone carrying this TCR beta chain was observed a handful of times. Amplification used 60 Vbeta primers and 13 Jbeta primers. Profiling relied on immunoSEQ multiplex PCR, and the TCRdb table lists in-frame clones only, not all of them. The table records some 130,000 clones, roughly four fifths of them present only once. The CDR3 has 16 amino acids. Germline V lookup: CDR1 WNHNN, CDR2 SYGVQD (reference sequence). Unmatched junction bases numbered 10, after V lost 2 bases and J lost 4 bases. These data come from a study of cytomegalovirus exposure and HLA in healthy donors. The receptor's source is a woman younger than 45 in good health and CMV-seropositive. The sample comprised PBMCs. This chain connects TRBV10-1 to TRBJ1-2, with 7 nucleotides matching TRBD1. This chain's CDR3 is CASSEGGTELGYGYTF. CDR3 coding DNA: TGCGCCAGCAGTGAGGGGGGGACAGAGCTGGGCTATGGCTACACCTTC.